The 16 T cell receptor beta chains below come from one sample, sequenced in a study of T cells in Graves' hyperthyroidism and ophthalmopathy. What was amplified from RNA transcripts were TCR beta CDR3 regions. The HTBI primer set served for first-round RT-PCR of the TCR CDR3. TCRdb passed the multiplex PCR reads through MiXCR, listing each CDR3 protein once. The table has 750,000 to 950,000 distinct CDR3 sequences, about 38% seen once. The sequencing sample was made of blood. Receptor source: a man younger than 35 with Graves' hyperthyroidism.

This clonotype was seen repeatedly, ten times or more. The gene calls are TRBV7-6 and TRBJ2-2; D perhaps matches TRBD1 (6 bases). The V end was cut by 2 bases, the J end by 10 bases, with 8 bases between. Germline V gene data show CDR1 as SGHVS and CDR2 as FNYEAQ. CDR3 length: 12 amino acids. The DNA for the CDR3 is TGTGCCAGCAGCTTACACAGGGCGGAGCTGTTTTTT. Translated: CASSLHRAELFF.

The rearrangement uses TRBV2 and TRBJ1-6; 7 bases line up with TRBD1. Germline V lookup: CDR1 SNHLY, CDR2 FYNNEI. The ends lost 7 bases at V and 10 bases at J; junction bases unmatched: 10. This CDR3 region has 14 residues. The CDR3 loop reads CASTLDRVGSPLHF. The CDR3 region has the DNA TGTGCCAGCACGTTAGACAGGGTAGGATCACCCCTCCACTTT.

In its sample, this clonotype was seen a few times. CDR3 DNA: TGTGCCAGCAGCTTAGTAGCGGGGGGGCTTGGGGCCAACGTCCTGACTTTC. The encoded protein is CASSLVAGGLGANVLTF. V gene TRBV7-8 combines with J gene TRBJ2-6; 11 bases line up with TRBD2. The germline V gene encodes CDR1 SGHVS and CDR2 FQNEAQ. The CDR3 has 17 residues. Trimming took 1 base from V and 3 from J; bases not matched to a gene: 2.

In nucleotides, the CDR3 is TGTGCCAGCAGCTTACGGTGGGATACGCAGTATTTT. Residues: CASSLRWDTQYF. V usage is TRBV7-8 and J usage is TRBJ2-3, with no clear D. Trimming took 2 bases from V and 6 from J, leaving 6 bases between them. The CDR3 is 12 residues long. Germline values: CDR1 SGHVS, CDR2 FQNEAQ.

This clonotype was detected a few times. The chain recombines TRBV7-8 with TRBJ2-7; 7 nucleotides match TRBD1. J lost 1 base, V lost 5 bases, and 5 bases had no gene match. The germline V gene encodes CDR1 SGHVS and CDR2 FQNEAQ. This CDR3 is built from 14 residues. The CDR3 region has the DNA TGTGCCAGCAGCGGAGACAGGGTGTCCTACGAGCAGTACTTC. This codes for CASSGDRVSYEQYF.

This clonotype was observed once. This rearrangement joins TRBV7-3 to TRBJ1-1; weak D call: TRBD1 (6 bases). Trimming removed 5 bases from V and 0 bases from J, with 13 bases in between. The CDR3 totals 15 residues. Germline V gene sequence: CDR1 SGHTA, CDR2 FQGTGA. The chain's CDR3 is CASSPQGTLNTEAFF. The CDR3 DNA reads TGTGCCAGCAGCCCTCAGGGGACTTTGAACACTGAAGCTTTCTTT. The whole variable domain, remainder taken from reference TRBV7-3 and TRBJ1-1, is GAGVSQTPSNKVTEKGKYVELRCDPISGHTALYWYRQSLGQGPEFLIYFQGTGAADDSGLPNDRFFAVRPEGSVSTLKIQRTERGDSAVYLCASSPQGTLNTEAFFGQGTRLTVV.

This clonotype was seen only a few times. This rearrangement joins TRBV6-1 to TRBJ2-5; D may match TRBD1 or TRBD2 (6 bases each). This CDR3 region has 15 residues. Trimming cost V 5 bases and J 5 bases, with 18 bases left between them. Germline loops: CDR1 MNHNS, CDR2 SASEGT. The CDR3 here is CASSSWGANSETQYF. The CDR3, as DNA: TGTGCCAGCAGTTCCTGGGGGGCGAATTCGGAGACCCAGTACTTC.

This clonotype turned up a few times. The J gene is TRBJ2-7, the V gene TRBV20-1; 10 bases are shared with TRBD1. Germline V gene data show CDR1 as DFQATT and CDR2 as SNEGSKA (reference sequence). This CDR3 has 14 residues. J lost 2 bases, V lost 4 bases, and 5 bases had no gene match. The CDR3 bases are TGCAGTGCTACACCGGGACAGGGGACCTACGAGCAGTACTTC. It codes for CSATPGQGTYEQYF.

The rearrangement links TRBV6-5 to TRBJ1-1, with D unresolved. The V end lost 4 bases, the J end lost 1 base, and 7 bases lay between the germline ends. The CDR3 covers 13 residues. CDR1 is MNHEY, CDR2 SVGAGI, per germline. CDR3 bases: TGTGCCAGCAGTTTCTGGCGGAACACTGAAGCTTTCTTT. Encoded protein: CASSFWRNTEAFF.

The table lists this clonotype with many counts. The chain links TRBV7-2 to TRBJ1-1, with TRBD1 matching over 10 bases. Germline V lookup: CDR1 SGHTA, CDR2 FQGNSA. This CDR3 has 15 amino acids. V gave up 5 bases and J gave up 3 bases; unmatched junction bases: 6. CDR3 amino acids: CASSHRTGGHTEAFF. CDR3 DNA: TGTGCCAGCAGCCATCGGACAGGGGGTCACACTGAAGCTTTCTTT.

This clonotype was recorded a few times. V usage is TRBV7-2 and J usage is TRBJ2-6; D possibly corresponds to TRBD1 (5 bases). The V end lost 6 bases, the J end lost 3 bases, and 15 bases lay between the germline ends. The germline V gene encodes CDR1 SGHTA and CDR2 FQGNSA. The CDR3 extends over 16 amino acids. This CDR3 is CASRGRSFGGANVLTF. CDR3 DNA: TGTGCCAGCAGGGGGCGCAGCTTTGGTGGGGCCAACGTCCTGACTTTC.

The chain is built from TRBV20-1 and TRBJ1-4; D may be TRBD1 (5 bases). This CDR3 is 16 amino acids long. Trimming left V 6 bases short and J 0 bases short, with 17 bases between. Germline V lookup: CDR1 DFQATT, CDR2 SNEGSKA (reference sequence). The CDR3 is CSAPRDPFSTNEKLFF. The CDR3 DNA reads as TGCAGTGCCCCGCGGGACCCCTTCTCAACTAATGAAAAACTGTTTTTT.

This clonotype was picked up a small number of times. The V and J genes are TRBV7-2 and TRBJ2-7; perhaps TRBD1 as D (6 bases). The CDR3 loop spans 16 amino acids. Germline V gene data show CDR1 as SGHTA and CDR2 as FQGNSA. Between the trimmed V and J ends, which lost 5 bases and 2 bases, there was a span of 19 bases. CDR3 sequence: CASSTQTGTQTYEQYF. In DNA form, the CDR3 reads TGTGCCAGCAGCACACAAACCGGGACACAGACCTACGAGCAGTACTTC. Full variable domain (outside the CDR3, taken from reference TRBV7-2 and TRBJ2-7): GAGVSQSPSNKVTEKGKDVELRCDPISGHTALYWYRQSLGQGLEFLIYFQGNSAPDKSGLPSDRFSAERTGGSVSTLTIQRTQQEDSAVYLCASSTQTGTQTYEQYFGPGTRLTVT.

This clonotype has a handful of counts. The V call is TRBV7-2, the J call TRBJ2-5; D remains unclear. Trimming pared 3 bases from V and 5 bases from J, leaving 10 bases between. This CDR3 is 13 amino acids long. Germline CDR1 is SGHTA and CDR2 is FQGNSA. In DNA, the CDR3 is TGTGCCAGCAGCTTTCGGCTTTGGGAGACCCAGTACTTC. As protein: CASSFRLWETQYF.

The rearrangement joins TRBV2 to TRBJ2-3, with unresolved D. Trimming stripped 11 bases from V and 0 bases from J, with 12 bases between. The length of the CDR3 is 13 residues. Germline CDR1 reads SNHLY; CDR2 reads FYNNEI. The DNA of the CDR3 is TGTGCCGGAAACAAGATTAGCACAGATACGCAGTATTTT. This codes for CAGNKISTDTQYF.

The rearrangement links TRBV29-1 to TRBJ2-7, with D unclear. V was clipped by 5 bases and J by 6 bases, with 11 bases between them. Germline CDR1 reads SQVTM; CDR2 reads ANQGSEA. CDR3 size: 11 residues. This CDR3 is CSVLRTGEQYF. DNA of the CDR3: TGCAGCGTTTTGAGGACGGGCGAGCAGTACTTC.